These 2 T cell receptor beta chains share one sample of origin, sequenced in a study of T cell repertoires in cytomegalovirus infection. These TCRs' antigens remain unknown. TCRdb itself ran the reads through MiXCR, one entry per CDR3 protein. The table has around 750,000 distinct CDR3 sequences, over 25% seen once; the top ten hold around 12%. Material: cultured CD8+ T cells from PBMCs, obtained from culture after CMV antigen stimulation. The receptors here all came from a human donor in good health (CMV status not recorded). Some clones in this sample may be carry-over from other donors' samples.

The V and J genes are TRBV23-1 and TRBJ1-2, with D perhaps matching TRBD1 (6 bases). TRBV23-1 is noted as an ORF with a role that remains uncertain. This CDR3 has 15 amino acids. The V and J ends lost 3 bases and 5 bases respectively, with 16 bases between them. CDR3 protein: CASSHYGQPSYGYTF. The CDR3 DNA is TGCGCCAGCAGTCACTACGGACAGCCAAGTTATGGCTACACCTTC.

J is TRBJ2-1 and V is TRBV27; no firm D call. Germline CDR1 reads MNHEY; CDR2 reads SMNVEV (reference sequence). The CDR3 totals 14 residues. Trimming took 5 bases from V and 7 from J, leaving 15 bases between them. In DNA, the CDR3 is TGTGCCAGCAGTCCCCGTTTAGCATGGAATGAGCAGTTCTTC. It codes for CASSPRLAWNEQFF.